This T cell receptor beta chain emerged from a study of T cell changes during pregnancy in multiple sclerosis. The J segment lost 0 bases and the V segment lost 4 bases, leaving 2 bases of the junction unmatched. The CDR3 is 14 amino acids. The germline gives CDR1 ENHRY, CDR2 SYGVKD. Some clones are missing from TCRdb's copy, which holds only in-frame ones; the method was immunoSEQ multiplex PCR. The sample includes some 49,000 clones, 90% seen only once; the top ten take approximately 5%. V usage is TRBV10-3 and J usage is TRBJ1-1; 7 bases are a match to TRBD1. The TCR originated in a female donor in good health, enrolled as a control in a pregnancy study. The specimen was peripheral blood, collected after pregnancy. CDR3: CAISGTGVNTEAFF. CDR3 DNA: TGTGCCATCAGTGGAACAGGGGTGAACACTGAAGCTTTCTTT.